These T cell receptor beta chains were read from a single sample in a study of blood T cell repertoires in COVID-19. TCRdb's table, derived via immunoSEQ multiplex PCR, lists solely in-frame clones and lacks some. Of approximately 190,000 clones in the sample, about 90% were seen once. The sequenced sample consisted of peripheral blood. Receptors were obtained from a man aged 55-75 years with active or convalescent COVID-19. Each CDR3 is given without its conserved first and last residue.

CDR3: AISEYRAKDNSPLH
J: TRBJ1-6
V: TRBV10-3

CDR3: ASDLGVMNNEQF
J: TRBJ2-1
V: TRBV2

CDR3: ASSYPGTGDQPQH
J: TRBJ1-5
V: TRBV6-6

CDR3: ASRPSGGALETQY
J: TRBJ2-5
V: TRBV6-5

CDR3: ASSGQGVSGLF
J: TRBJ1-4
V: TRBV10-2

CDR3: SVELVGGHEQY
J: TRBJ2-7
V: TRBV29-1

CDR3: ASSLGQGDWLF
J: TRBJ1-4
V: TRBV5-5

CDR3: ASSLKGSASSYEQY
J: TRBJ2-7
V: TRBV5-1

CDR3: SASAASGPYEQY
J: TRBJ2-7
V: TRBV20-1

CDR3: ASSSSHRGLSPLH
J: TRBJ1-6
V: TRBV19